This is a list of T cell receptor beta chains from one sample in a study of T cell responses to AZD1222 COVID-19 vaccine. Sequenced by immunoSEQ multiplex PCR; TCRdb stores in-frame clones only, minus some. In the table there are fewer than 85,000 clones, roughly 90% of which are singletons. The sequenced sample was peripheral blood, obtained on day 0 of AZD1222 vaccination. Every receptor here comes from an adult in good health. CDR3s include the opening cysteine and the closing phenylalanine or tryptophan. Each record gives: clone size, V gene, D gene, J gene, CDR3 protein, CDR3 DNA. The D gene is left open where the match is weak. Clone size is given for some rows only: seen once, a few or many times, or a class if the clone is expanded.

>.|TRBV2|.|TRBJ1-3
CASSLDSPSSGNTIYF
TGTGCCAGCAGCCTTGACAGTCCTAGCTCTGGAAACACCATATATTTT
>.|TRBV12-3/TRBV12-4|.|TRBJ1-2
CASSPQGRDGYTF
TGTGCCAGCAGTCCGCAGGGGAGAGATGGCTACACCTTC
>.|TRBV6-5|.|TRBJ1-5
CASSPEQGGNQPQHF
TGTGCCAGCAGTCCCGAACAGGGAGGCAATCAGCCCCAGCATTTT
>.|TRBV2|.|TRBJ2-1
CASSEALGLNTAPHNEQFF
TGTGCCAGCAGTGAAGCGCTGGGACTCAACACCGCCCCCCACAATGAGCAGTTCTTC
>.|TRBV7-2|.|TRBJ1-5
CASSSSLTGHQPQHF
TGTGCCAGCAGCTCTAGCTTAACGGGACACCAGCCCCAGCATTTT
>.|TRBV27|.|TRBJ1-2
CASSLYSNYGYTF
TGTGCCAGCAGTTTGTACTCTAACTATGGCTACACCTTC
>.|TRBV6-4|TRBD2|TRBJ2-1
CASKSTSGIREQFF
TGTGCCAGCAAGTCGACTAGCGGGATTCGGGAGCAGTTCTTC
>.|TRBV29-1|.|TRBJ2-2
CSVEEAPGELFF
TGCAGCGTTGAAGAGGCCCCCGGGGAGCTGTTTTTT
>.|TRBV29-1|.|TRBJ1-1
CSVGPITTEAFF
TGCAGCGTTGGTCCTATCACGACTGAAGCTTTCTTT
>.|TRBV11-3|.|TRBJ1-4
CASRPTGAEKLFF
TGTGCCAGCAGACCGACAGGAGCTGAAAAACTGTTTTTT
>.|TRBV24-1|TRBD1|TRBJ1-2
CATSEGTGRGYTF
TGTGCCACCAGTGAAGGGACAGGGCGCGGCTACACCTTC
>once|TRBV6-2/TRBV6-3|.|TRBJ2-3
CASSRVDTQYF
TGTGCCAGCAGTAGGGTTGATACGCAGTATTTT
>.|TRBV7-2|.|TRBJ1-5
CASSPIRDSNQPQHF
TGTGCCAGCAGCCCGATCCGGGACTCCAATCAGCCCCAGCATTTT
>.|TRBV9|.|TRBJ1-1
CASSGENTEAFF
TGTGCCAGCAGCGGAGAGAACACTGAAGCTTTCTTT
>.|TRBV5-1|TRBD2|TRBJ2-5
CASSLGRGGAAGTQYF
TGCGCCAGCAGCTTGGGGCGCGGGGGGGCCGCAGGGACCCAGTACTTC
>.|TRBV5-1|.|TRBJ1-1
CASSFGPSVTEAFF
TGCGCCAGCAGCTTCGGTCCGTCGGTGACTGAAGCTTTCTTT
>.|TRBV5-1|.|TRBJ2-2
CASSFGQGELFF
TGCGCCAGCAGCTTTGGACAGGGGGAGCTGTTTTTT
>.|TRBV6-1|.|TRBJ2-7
CASSEAQVGSYEQYF
TGTGCCAGCAGTGAAGCCCAGGTTGGCTCCTACGAGCAGTACTTC
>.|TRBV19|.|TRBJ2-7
CASRPTGSSYEQYF
TGTGCCAGTAGACCCACAGGTTCCTCCTACGAGCAGTACTTC
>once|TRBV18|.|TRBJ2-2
CASSPPVSGAGELFF
TGTGCCAGCTCACCACCGGTATCAGGGGCCGGGGAGCTGTTTTTT
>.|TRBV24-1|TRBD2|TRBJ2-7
CATSDPGTSRDEQYF
TGTGCCACCAGTGATCCCGGGACTAGCAGGGACGAGCAGTACTTC
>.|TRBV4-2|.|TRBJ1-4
CASSQDGGLDEKLFF
TGTGCCAGCAGCCAAGATGGGGGACTGGATGAAAAACTGTTTTTT
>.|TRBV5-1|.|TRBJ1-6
CASSLELSGANSPLHF
TGCGCCAGCAGCTTGGAGTTGTCGGGGGCGAATTCACCCCTCCACTTT